These 4 T cell receptor beta chains originate from one sample sequenced in a study of control samples from healthy donors and cancer patients (dated by TCRdb to the early 2020s). The library relied on the immunoSEQ multiplex PCR assay. In its TCRdb copy, this immuneACCESS table keeps in-frame sequences only and misses some clones. Where compared with another copy, unresolved V genes explain less than half of these, and the others have no known cause. In this sample the table shows 150,000 to 200,000 clones, roughly 95% of which occur a single time. About 0.94% of the sample rests with the top ten. The sequenced material came from blood. These receptors all come from a woman aged 25 to 45 in good health.

V usage is TRBV7-9 and J usage is TRBJ1-1; TRBD1 is a possible D gene (6 bases). CDR1 SEHNR and CDR2 FQNEAQ come from the germline V gene (reference sequence). The V end lost 5 bases, the J end lost 0 bases, and 10 bases lay between the germline ends. CDR3 length: 14 amino acids. The CDR3 DNA reads as TGTGCCAGCAGCCCGGACAGACTGAACACTGAAGCTTTCTTT. It encodes CASSPDRLNTEAFF.

This clone was recorded only once. The V and J genes are TRBV24-1 and TRBJ2-7; TRBD1 agrees at 8 bases. The V gene end was trimmed by 6 bases and the J gene end by 3 bases; junction bases not matched to a gene: 3. Germline loops: CDR1 KGHDR, CDR2 SFDVKD. This CDR3 contains 13 residues. CDR3 residues: CATSPGGGYEQYF. CDR3 in DNA: TGTGCCACCAGTCCAGGGGGCGGCTACGAGCAGTACTTC.

This clone was seen ten or more times. This chain uses TRBV6-1 with TRBJ1-3; 7 nucleotides agree with TRBD1. Per the germline V gene, CDR1 is MNHNS and CDR2 is SASEGT. The CDR3 has 15 residues. J was trimmed by 2 bases and V by 0 bases; bases with no gene match: 1. The CDR3: CASSEAQGAGNTIYF. The CDR3 bases are TGTGCCAGCAGTGAAGCGCAGGGGGCTGGAAACACCATATATTTT.

For the CDR3, the DNA is TGTGCCAGCAGCGCCCGGGACAGGGTATATGGCTACACCTTC. This codes for CASSARDRVYGYTF. The rearrangement joins TRBV7-2 to TRBJ1-2; 9 nucleotides line up with TRBD1. The CDR3 is 14 residues long. Trimming took 5 bases from V and 5 from J; bases not matched to a gene: 6. Germline CDR1 and CDR2: SGHTA and FQGNSA.